These 29 T cell receptor beta chains came from one sample sequenced in a study of blood T cell repertoires in COVID-19. Assay used: immunoSEQ multiplex PCR; TCRdb lists only in-frame clones, some missing. The sample lists 120,000 to 150,000 clones, 80% to 90% seen once, with 5.5% to 7.5% in the top ten. The sample taken for sequencing was peripheral blood. The receptors here all came from a man older than 75 with acute or convalescent COVID-19.

The chain couples TRBV6-1 to TRBJ1-5; no clear D gene. The CDR3 runs to 12 residues. Deletions cut 3 bases from V and 8 bases from J, with 8 bases between. CDR1 MNHNS and CDR2 SASEGT come from the germline V gene. The DNA of the CDR3 is TGTGCCAGCAGTGAGGTTGGCAAGCCCCAGCATTTT. This translates into CASSEVGKPQHF.

V and J are TRBV5-5 and TRBJ2-2; TRBD1 matches at 8 bases. This CDR3 is built from 15 residues. Germline CDR1 reads SGHKS; CDR2 reads YYEKEE (reference sequence). V shed 4 bases, J shed 4 bases, and the junction held 6 bases outside the gene matches. The CDR3 nucleotides are TGTGCCAGCAGCAAACAGGGGGAAGCCACCGGGGAGCTGTTTTTT. This sequence encodes CASSKQGEATGELFF.

The chain couples TRBV7-9 to TRBJ2-2; no firm D call. V lost 3 bases, J lost 4 bases, and 9 bases lay in between. This CDR3 contains 14 residues. The V gene's germline CDR1 is SEHNR and CDR2 FQNEAQ (reference sequence). CDR3 in amino acids: CASSFDLPTGELFF. The CDR3 DNA is TGTGCCAGCAGCTTCGACTTACCCACCGGGGAGCTGTTTTTT. Based on the CDR3 plus reference TRBV7-9 and TRBJ2-2, the full variable domain is DTGVSQNPRHKITKRGQNVTFRCDPISEHNRLYWYRQTLGQGPEFLTYFQNEAQLEKSRLLSDRFSAERPKGSFSTLEIQRTEQGDSAMYLCASSFDLPTGELFFGEGSRLTVL.

The V and J genes are TRBV7-2 and TRBJ2-1; TRBD2 agrees at 10 bases. Germline V gene sequence: CDR1 SGHTA, CDR2 FQGNSA. The CDR3 spans 15 residues. After removal of 3 bases from V and 8 bases from J, the junction contained 7 bases not matched to a gene. CDR3 sequence reads: CASSFQAGGPDEQFF. In DNA, the CDR3 is TGTGCCAGCAGCTTCCAAGCGGGAGGGCCTGATGAGCAGTTCTTC. The whole variable domain, remainder taken from reference TRBV7-2 and TRBJ2-1, is GAGVSQSPSNKVTEKGKDVELRCDPISGHTALYWYRQSLGQGLEFLIYFQGNSAPDKSGLPSDRFSAERTGGSVSTLTIQRTQQEDSAVYLCASSFQAGGPDEQFFGPGTRLTVL.

This chain uses TRBV11-2 with TRBJ1-1, with 11 bases matching TRBD1. The CDR3 runs to 16 residues. J was trimmed by 4 bases and V by 5 bases; bases with no gene match: 9. Germline V gene sequence: CDR1 SGHAT, CDR2 FQNNGV. CDR3 nucleotides: TGTGCCAGCAGCCGGACAGGGGGCGGTGGGGGCACTGAAGCTTTCTTT. It translates to CASSRTGGGGGTEAFF.

This rearrangement joins TRBV27 to TRBJ1-2, with 7 bases matching TRBD1. The CDR3 runs 14 residues. Germline values: CDR1 MNHEY, CDR2 SMNVEV (reference sequence). The V gene end was trimmed by 2 bases and the J gene end by 4 bases; junction bases not matched to a gene: 4. CDR3 residues: CASSLKGAGYGYTF. The CDR3, as DNA: TGTGCCAGCAGTTTAAAGGGGGCGGGCTATGGCTACACCTTC.

A single count supports this clone. This CDR3 is also generated by other DNA sequences in the sample. The rearrangement joins TRBV5-1 to TRBJ2-3, with D perhaps TRBD1 (5 bases). This CDR3 region has 14 residues. Germline V gene sequence: CDR1 SGHRS, CDR2 YFSETQ. V gave up 1 base and J gave up 1 base, with 7 bases separating them. Here the CDR3 DNA reads TGCGCCAGCAGCTTGCAAGGGGGCACAGATACGCAGTATTTT. It codes for CASSLQGGTDTQYF. The full variable domain, rest sourced from reference TRBV5-1 and TRBJ2-3, is KAGVTQTPRYLIKTRGQQVTLSCSPISGHRSVSWYQQTPGQGLQFLFEYFSETQRNKGNFPGRFSGRQFSNSRSEMNVSTLELGDSALYLCASSLQGGTDTQYFGPGTRLTVL.

The V gene is TRBV28, the J gene TRBJ2-3; 8 bases line up with TRBD2. The V gene end was trimmed by 3 bases and the J gene end by 5 bases; junction bases not matched to a gene: 7. CDR1 is MDHEN and CDR2 is SYDVKM in the germline V gene. CDR3 length: 15 residues. For the CDR3, the DNA is TGTGCCAGCAGTTTCGCGGGGGGCATGGGAGATACGCAGTATTTT. Translation gives CASSFAGGMGDTQYF.

The V gene is TRBV19, the J gene TRBJ2-2; 10 bases are a match to TRBD2. This CDR3 comprises 20 residues. CDR1 is LNHDA, CDR2 SQIVND, per germline (reference sequence). Trimming took 7 bases from V and 5 from J; bases not matched to a gene: 22. The CDR3 spells CASITSGRGQVFPETGELFF. CDR3 in DNA: TGTGCCAGTATCACCAGCGGGAGGGGACAAGTTTTCCCTGAGACCGGGGAGCTGTTTTTT.

The rearrangement uses TRBV10-3 and TRBJ1-3; possibly TRBD1 for D (5 bases). Trimming pared 6 bases from V and 2 bases from J, leaving 11 bases between. CDR3 length: 14 residues. Per germline, CDR1 ENHRY and CDR2 SYGVKD. CDR3 DNA sequence: TGTGCCATCAGGACGGACAAGCCTGGAAACACCATATATTTT. Translation gives CAIRTDKPGNTIYF.

This sequence joins TRBV4-2 and TRBJ2-7, with 7 bases identical to TRBD2. The germline gives CDR1 LGHNA, CDR2 YNFKEQ. The CDR3 has 15 residues. The trim removed 1 base at V and 3 bases at J, leaving 6 bases unmatched. The CDR3 spells CASSQVAASGYEQYF. The CDR3 DNA reads TGTGCCAGCAGCCAAGTCGCGGCTAGCGGCTACGAGCAGTACTTC.

CDR3 DNA sequence: TGTGCCAGCAGTTATTCTACGGGACAGGGACGCTCTGGGGCCAACGTCCTGACTTTC. It is translated as CASSYSTGQGRSGANVLTF. This chain links TRBV6-2 or TRBV6-3 with TRBJ2-6, with TRBD1 identical over 9 bases. This CDR3 region has 19 residues. The J segment lost 0 bases and the V segment lost 3 bases, leaving 9 bases of the junction unmatched. From germline, CDR1 is MNHEY and CDR2 SVGEGT.

The rearrangement joins TRBV29-1 to TRBJ1-2; 7 bases line up with TRBD1. The CDR3 has 14 amino acids. In germline, CDR1 is SQVTM, CDR2 ANQGSEA. The V gene end was trimmed by 1 base and the J gene end by 6 bases; junction bases not matched to a gene: 8. Written as DNA, the CDR3 is TGCAGCGTTGAAGTGGACAGGAGAATTGATGGCTACACCTTC. As protein: CSVEVDRRIDGYTF.

V usage is TRBV4-1 and J usage is TRBJ2-1, with 8 bases identical to TRBD2. Trimming cost V 0 bases and J 0 bases; bases outside gene matches: 7. Germline CDR1 reads MGHRA; CDR2 reads YSYEKL. The CDR3 is made up of 18 amino acids. This CDR3 reads CASSQDLKRGLSYNEQFF. Written as DNA, the CDR3 is TGCGCCAGCAGCCAAGATCTGAAGCGGGGGCTCTCCTACAATGAGCAGTTCTTC.

The chain has TRBV30 and TRBJ2-7; no firm D call. Per the germline V gene, CDR1 is GTSNPN and CDR2 is SVGIG (reference sequence). The ends were cut back, 2 bases at V and 3 bases at J, with 5 bases in the middle. The CDR3 totals 11 residues. Here the CDR3 DNA reads TGTGCCTGGAGTTTGAGCTACGAGCAGTACTTC. This codes for CAWSLSYEQYF.

This clone was picked up a small number of times. V gene TRBV25-1 combines with J gene TRBJ2-5; no reliable D call. The V end lost 5 bases, the J end lost 2 bases, and 9 bases lay between the germline ends. The CDR3 runs to 13 residues. Germline CDR1 and CDR2: MGHDK and SYGVNS. The CDR3 sequence: CASSLQKQETQYF. DNA for the CDR3: TGTGCCAGCAGTCTCCAGAAACAAGAGACCCAGTACTTC. Filled out from reference TRBV25-1 and TRBJ2-5, the complete variable domain reads EADIYQTPRYLVIGTGKKITLECSQTMGHDKMYWYQQDPGMELHLIHYSYGVNSTEKGDLSSESTVSRIRTEHFPLTLESARPSHTSQYLCASSLQKQETQYFGPGTRLLVL.

The chain links TRBV19 to TRBJ2-2, with 8 bases fitting TRBD1. This CDR3 is 16 amino acids long. Germline CDR1 reads LNHDA; CDR2 reads SQIVND (reference sequence). The V gene end was trimmed by 5 bases and the J gene end by 0 bases; junction bases not matched to a gene: 5. The CDR3 bases are TGTGCCAGTAGTCTAGGACAGGGAACGAACACCGGGGAGCTGTTTTTT. Encoded protein: CASSLGQGTNTGELFF.

This rearrangement joins TRBV18 to TRBJ2-7, with D possibly matching TRBD2 (5 bases). Looked up from germline, CDR1 is KGHSH and CDR2 is LQKENI. With 3 bases removed from V and 7 bases from J, the gap between germline ends came to 22 bases. This CDR3 is 16 amino acids long. The CDR3 here is CASSPRAREPLAEQYF. CDR3 coding DNA: TGTGCCAGCTCACCTCGAGCGAGGGAACCTCTGGCTGAGCAGTACTTC. The variable domain in full, completed from reference TRBV18 and TRBJ2-7, reads NAGVMQNPRHLVRRRGQEARLRCSPMKGHSHVYWYRQLPEEGLKFMVYLQKENIIDESGMPKERFSAEFPKEGPSILRIQQVVRGDSAAYFCASSPRAREPLAEQYFGPGTRLTVT.

This rearrangement joins TRBV6-2 or TRBV6-3 to TRBJ2-5, with TRBD2 matching 14 bases. J lost 3 bases, V lost 2 bases, and 5 bases had no gene match. Germline V CDR1 and CDR2: MNHEY, SVGEGT. The CDR3 consists of 17 residues. In DNA, the CDR3 is TGTGCCAGCAGTTACCCTGGACTAGCGGGGGGAAAAGAGACCCAGTACTTC. Protein sequence: CASSYPGLAGGKETQYF.

The genes are TRBV2 and TRBJ1-5; TRBD1 matches at 7 bases. With V trimmed by 6 bases and J by 3 bases, 11 bases remained unmatched. CDR1 SNHLY and CDR2 FYNNEI come from the germline V gene. CDR3 length: 16 amino acids. In DNA, the CDR3 is TGTGCCAGCAGCGACGAGGGCAGGGGGTACAATCAGCCCCAGCATTTT. It translates to CASSDEGRGYNQPQHF. Drawing the rest from reference TRBV2 and TRBJ1-5, the complete variable domain is EPEVTQTPSHQVTQMGQEVILRCVPISNHLYFYWYRQILGQKVEFLVSFYNNEISEKSEIFDDQFSVERPDGSNFTLKIRSTKLEDSAMYFCASSDEGRGYNQPQHFGDGTRLSIL.

This clone appeared a few times. The rearrangement links TRBV6-2 or TRBV6-3 to TRBJ1-6, with D unclear. Germline V gene sequence: CDR1 MNHEY, CDR2 SVGEGT. The CDR3 contains 16 residues. V shed 6 bases and J shed 0 bases, with 12 bases lying between them. The CDR3 DNA follows: TGTGCCAGCAGCCTCGTTTCCAGCTCCTATAATTCACCCCTCCACTTT. It is translated as CASSLVSSSYNSPLHF.

CDR3 protein: CASSQGLSGNTIYF. CDR3 in DNA: TGTGCCAGCTCACAGGGTCTCTCTGGAAACACCATATATTTT. The V and J genes are TRBV28 and TRBJ1-3; possible D gene TRBD1, 6 bases. From germline, CDR1 is MDHEN and CDR2 SYDVKM. V lost 8 bases to trimming and J lost 0 bases, with 11 bases between them. The CDR3 is 14 amino acids.

V and J are TRBV6-5 and TRBJ1-6, with D perhaps matching TRBD1 (6 bases). CDR1 is MNHEY and CDR2 is SVGAGI in the germline V gene. The germline V and J ends were trimmed by 5 bases and 5 bases, with 10 bases remaining between them. The CDR3 length is 14 residues. CDR3 protein: CASSKDSHNSPLHF. The CDR3, as DNA: TGTGCCAGCAGTAAGGACAGCCATAATTCACCCCTCCACTTT.

This chain links TRBV5-1 with TRBJ2-1, with D hard to call. Trimming cost V 0 bases and J 8 bases, with 15 bases left between them. The CDR3 spans 15 residues. Germline CDR1 is SGHRS and CDR2 is YFSETQ. The CDR3 DNA reads as TGCGCCAGCAGCTTGGGCGTCCGCTCACGGGATGAGCAGTTCTTC. Translated: CASSLGVRSRDEQFF. Full variable domain (remainder filled in from reference TRBV5-1 and TRBJ2-1): KAGVTQTPRYLIKTRGQQVTLSCSPISGHRSVSWYQQTPGQGLQFLFEYFSETQRNKGNFPGRFSGRQFSNSRSEMNVSTLELGDSALYLCASSLGVRSRDEQFFGPGTRLTVL.

This clone was found once. The genes are TRBV18 and TRBJ2-7; TRBD1 matches at 9 bases. J gave up 7 bases and V 5 bases, and 9 bases lay outside the gene matches. Germline V lookup: CDR1 KGHSH, CDR2 LQKENI. The CDR3 spans 14 residues. The CDR3 DNA sequence: TGTGCCAGCTCATCCGGGACAGGGACAGGTGAGCAGTACTTC. Its translation is CASSSGTGTGEQYF.

The J gene is TRBJ1-1, the V gene TRBV5-1; the match to TRBD1 covers 10 bases. The V segment lost 4 bases and the J segment 4 bases; nucleotides outside the gene matches: 7. CDR3 length equals 15 residues. The V gene's germline CDR1 is SGHRS and CDR2 YFSETQ. This CDR3 reads CASSPDRGLGTEAFF. Written as DNA, the CDR3 is TGCGCCAGCAGCCCCGACAGGGGGCTGGGCACTGAAGCTTTCTTT. Based on the CDR3 plus reference TRBV5-1 and TRBJ1-1, the full variable domain is KAGVTQTPRYLIKTRGQQVTLSCSPISGHRSVSWYQQTPGQGLQFLFEYFSETQRNKGNFPGRFSGRQFSNSRSEMNVSTLELGDSALYLCASSPDRGLGTEAFFGQGTRLTVV.

The V gene is TRBV7-8, the J gene TRBJ1-4; 7 nucleotides match TRBD1. CDR1 is SGHVS, CDR2 FQNEAQ, per germline. With 6 bases clipped from V and 2 bases from J, the junction kept 3 bases outside the gene matches. The CDR3 consists of 14 residues. The CDR3 loop is CASRQGPTNEKLFF. The CDR3 nucleotides are TGTGCCAGCAGACAGGGGCCTACTAATGAAAAACTGTTTTTT.

The chain couples TRBV6-5 to TRBJ1-1, with D uncertain. Germline CDR1 reads MNHEY; CDR2 reads SVGAGI. Trimming removed 5 bases from V and 5 bases from J, with 18 bases in between. The length of the CDR3 is 15 residues. This CDR3 reads CASSPTPRAGTEAFF. CDR3 nucleotide sequence: TGTGCCAGCAGTCCGACACCCCGAGCGGGGACTGAAGCTTTCTTT.

The V and J genes are TRBV20-1 and TRBJ1-1, with TRBD1 identical over 7 bases. Trimming took 5 bases from V and 6 from J; bases not matched to a gene: 3. CDR3 size: 11 residues. Germline CDR1 is DFQATT and CDR2 is SNEGSKA (reference sequence). The CDR3 sequence is CSAYRGPEAFF. In DNA form, the CDR3 reads TGCAGTGCTTACAGGGGCCCTGAAGCTTTCTTT.